The 20 T cell receptor beta chains below come from one sample, sequenced in a study of T cell responses to AZD1222 COVID-19 vaccine. Repertoires were generated with immunoSEQ multiplex PCR, while TCRdb's copy carries only in-frame clones and drops some. The sample has more than 150,000 clones, 90% seen once. This sample comprised peripheral blood, obtained 28 days after the second AZD1222 dose. Receptors were obtained from an adult who received the AZD1222 COVID-19 vaccine.

The rearrangement links TRBV10-1 to TRBJ2-7; the D gene is possibly TRBD2 (6 bases). The germline V gene has CDR1 WNHNN and CDR2 SYGVQD (reference sequence). Trimming removed 5 bases from V and 3 bases from J, with 14 bases in between. This CDR3 is built from 14 residues. CDR3 region: CASSPGGRGYEQYF. CDR3 nucleotides: TGCGCCAGCAGTCCCGGGGGACGAGGCTACGAGCAGTACTTC.

As DNA, the CDR3 is TGTGCCAGCAGTGGGCGGGACGGGCAAGAGACCCAGTACTTC. Its protein is CASSGRDGQETQYF. The rearrangement joins TRBV6-2 or TRBV6-3 to TRBJ2-5; a possible D gene is TRBD2 (6 bases). In germline, CDR1 is MNHEY, CDR2 SVGEGT. With 5 bases removed from V and 2 bases from J, the gap between germline ends came to 12 bases. The CDR3 length is 14 residues.

The CDR3 coding sequence is TGTGCCAGCAGTGAAGCAGCGGGAGGAGTCTACGAGCAGTACTTC. It codes for CASSEAAGGVYEQYF. V gene TRBV6-1 combines with J gene TRBJ2-7; 9 nucleotides line up with TRBD2. The CDR3 has 15 residues. Germline V gene sequence: CDR1 MNHNS, CDR2 SASEGT. The V segment lost 0 bases and the J segment 3 bases; nucleotides outside the gene matches: 3.

In its sample, this clone was seen once. The chain combines TRBV10-3 with TRBJ2-1; no definite D call. Trimming removed 2 bases from V and 3 bases from J, with 8 bases in between. CDR1 and CDR2 from the germline V gene are ENHRY and SYGVKD. The CDR3 consists of 14 residues. DNA of the CDR3: TGTGCCATCAGTGAGGCACAGCTCTACAATGAGCAGTTCTTC. This codes for CAISEAQLYNEQFF.

This clone showed up just once. The chain recombines TRBV7-8 with TRBJ2-7; 9 bases line up with TRBD2. V was clipped by 4 bases and J by 2 bases; unmatched bases: 3. There are 14 residues in the CDR3. Germline CDR1 is SGHVS and CDR2 is FQNEAQ. The CDR3 here is CASSSTSGTYEQYF. CDR3 nucleotide sequence: TGTGCCAGCAGCTCGACTAGCGGTACCTACGAGCAGTACTTC.

This chain uses TRBV5-4 with TRBJ1-2, with a tentative D call TRBD1 (6 bases). Germline V CDR1 and CDR2: SGHNT, YYREEE (reference sequence). This CDR3 has 14 amino acids. Trimming shortened V by 0 bases and J by 7 bases, and 13 bases separated the two germline ends. The CDR3 DNA is TGTGCCAGCAGCTTGGGGATTTTACAGGGTGGCTACACCTTC. Translation gives CASSLGILQGGYTF.

This chain links TRBV7-9 with TRBJ2-2; D possibly corresponds to TRBD2 (6 bases). CDR1 and CDR2 (germline): SEHNR, FQNEAQ (reference sequence). The germline V and J ends were trimmed by 5 bases and 4 bases, with 17 bases remaining between them. The CDR3 contains 16 residues. The CDR3 nucleotides read TGTGCCAGCAGCCCCCGGGACTCAAAGGGCACCGGGGAGCTGTTTTTT. This gives the protein CASSPRDSKGTGELFF.

The V gene is TRBV28, the J gene TRBJ1-4, with a weak D call TRBD1 (6 bases). The length of the CDR3 is 14 residues. From germline, CDR1 is MDHEN and CDR2 SYDVKM. Trimming removed 6 bases from V and 4 bases from J, with 12 bases in between. The CDR3 coding sequence is TGTGCCAGCAGCGACAGGAGCCTTAATGAAAAACTGTTTTTT. It is translated as CASSDRSLNEKLFF.

This chain joins TRBV2 and TRBJ1-6, with D unresolved. The CDR3 is 15 amino acids. V was cut by 2 bases and J by 6 bases, with 11 bases left in between. Germline CDR1 is SNHLY and CDR2 is FYNNEI. The CDR3 sequence is CASSEFRKGNSPLHF. CDR3 coding DNA: TGTGCCAGCAGTGAATTTCGGAAGGGTAATTCACCCCTCCACTTT.

The CDR3 DNA reads TGTGCCAGCGAGCGGGGGGAGAGAGATACGCAGTATTTT. Residues: CASERGERDTQYF. The chain employs TRBV2 and TRBJ2-3; 9 bases map to TRBD2. The CDR3 has 13 residues. From germline, CDR1 is SNHLY and CDR2 FYNNEI. Trimming removed 8 bases from V and 5 bases from J; junction bases left unmatched: 5.

This sequence joins TRBV28 and TRBJ2-5, with D uncertain. The germline gives CDR1 MDHEN, CDR2 SYDVKM. This CDR3 comprises 11 residues. Trimming pared 3 bases from V and 7 bases from J, leaving 6 bases between. This chain's CDR3 is CASSFWGTQYF. CDR3 sequence (DNA): TGTGCCAGCAGTTTCTGGGGGACCCAGTACTTC.

The genes are TRBV19 and TRBJ1-2; D ambiguous. Trimming stripped 2 bases from V and 3 bases from J, with 13 bases between. The germline CDR1 and CDR2 sequences are LNHDA and SQIVND (reference sequence). The length of the CDR3 is 15 residues. Written as DNA, the CDR3 is TGTGCCAGTAGTATATCGTACGGAGAAGACTATGGCTACACCTTC. Translating gives CASSISYGEDYGYTF.

J is TRBJ2-1 and V is TRBV2; 8 bases agree with TRBD2. CDR1 is SNHLY and CDR2 is FYNNEI in the germline V gene. The CDR3 length is 16 residues. V shed 3 bases, J shed 9 bases, and the junction held 13 bases outside the gene matches. The CDR3 here is CASSDWGPGGPGEQFF. The CDR3, as DNA: TGTGCCAGCAGTGATTGGGGACCGGGAGGGCCCGGTGAGCAGTTCTTC.

V gene TRBV28 combines with J gene TRBJ1-2, with a weak D call TRBD1 (6 bases). This CDR3 has 13 residues. Germline values: CDR1 MDHEN, CDR2 SYDVKM. Deletions cut 7 bases from V and 4 bases from J, with 13 bases between. The CDR3 region has the DNA TGTGCCAGCACCGTAACAGGGCCCTATGGCTACACCTTC. This encodes CASTVTGPYGYTF.

This clone was observed a single time. V and J are TRBV9 and TRBJ2-7; 7 bases are shared with TRBD2. With 3 bases clipped from V and 0 bases from J, the junction kept 6 bases outside the gene matches. Germline CDR1 and CDR2: SGDLS and YYNGEE. The CDR3 contains 15 residues. In nucleotides, the CDR3 is TGTGCCAGCAGCGCGGGAGGTTCCCACTCCTACGAGCAGTACTTC. This encodes CASSAGGSHSYEQYF.

In regard to this clone: This CDR3 is also generated by other DNA sequences in the sample. V usage is TRBV20-1 and J usage is TRBJ2-7; the D is unclear. The CDR3 loop spans 11 amino acids. Germline V gene lookup returns CDR1 DFQATT and CDR2 SNEGSKA (reference sequence). With 2 bases removed from V and 3 bases from J, the gap between germline ends came to 5 bases. The CDR3 nucleotides read TGCAGTGCTAGATCATACTACGAGCAGTACTTC. Its protein product is CSARSYYEQYF.

The chain's CDR3 is CASSRLDNEQFF. The DNA for the CDR3 is TGTGCCAGCAGCCGACTTGACAATGAGCAGTTCTTC. The chain combines TRBV3-1 (or the pseudogene TRBV3-2) with TRBJ2-1, with unresolved D. Trimming stripped 4 bases from V and 5 bases from J, with 6 bases between. This CDR3 is built from 12 residues. Germline V lookup: CDR1 LGHDT, CDR2 YNNKEL (reference sequence).

The chain links TRBV18 to TRBJ1-1; D might be TRBD1 (6 bases). Per germline, CDR1 KGHSH and CDR2 LQKENI. With 10 bases removed from V and 5 bases from J, the gap between germline ends came to 20 bases. CDR3 length: 14 residues. CDR3 nucleotide sequence: TGTGCCACCTTGGGGGGCCGGGGAAGGACTGAAGCTTTCTTT. Translation: CATLGGRGRTEAFF. The entire variable domain, with the rest obtained from reference TRBV18 and TRBJ1-1, is as follows: NAGVMQNPRHLVRRRGQEARLRCSPMKGHSHVYWYRQLPEEGLKFMVYLQKENIIDESGMPKERFSAEFPKEGPSILRIQQVVRGDSAAYFCATLGGRGRTEAFFGQGTRLTVV.

The J gene is TRBJ1-1, the V gene TRBV9; no definite D call. This CDR3 comprises 12 residues. V lost 7 bases to trimming and J lost 1 base, with 8 bases between them. Per the germline V gene, CDR1 is SGDLS and CDR2 is YYNGEE. As DNA, the CDR3 is TGTGCCAGCGCCAAGCCGAACACTGAAGCTTTCTTT. It specifies CASAKPNTEAFF.

The chain recombines TRBV30 with TRBJ1-2; D is perhaps TRBD1 (6 bases). The CDR3 is 15 residues long. Trimming left V 0 bases short and J 6 bases short, with 17 bases between. Germline lookup yields CDR1 GTSNPN and CDR2 SVGIG (reference sequence). CDR3 sequence reads: CAWSVFARGRDGYTF. The CDR3, as DNA: TGTGCCTGGAGTGTTTTCGCGCGGGGGCGCGATGGCTACACCTTC.